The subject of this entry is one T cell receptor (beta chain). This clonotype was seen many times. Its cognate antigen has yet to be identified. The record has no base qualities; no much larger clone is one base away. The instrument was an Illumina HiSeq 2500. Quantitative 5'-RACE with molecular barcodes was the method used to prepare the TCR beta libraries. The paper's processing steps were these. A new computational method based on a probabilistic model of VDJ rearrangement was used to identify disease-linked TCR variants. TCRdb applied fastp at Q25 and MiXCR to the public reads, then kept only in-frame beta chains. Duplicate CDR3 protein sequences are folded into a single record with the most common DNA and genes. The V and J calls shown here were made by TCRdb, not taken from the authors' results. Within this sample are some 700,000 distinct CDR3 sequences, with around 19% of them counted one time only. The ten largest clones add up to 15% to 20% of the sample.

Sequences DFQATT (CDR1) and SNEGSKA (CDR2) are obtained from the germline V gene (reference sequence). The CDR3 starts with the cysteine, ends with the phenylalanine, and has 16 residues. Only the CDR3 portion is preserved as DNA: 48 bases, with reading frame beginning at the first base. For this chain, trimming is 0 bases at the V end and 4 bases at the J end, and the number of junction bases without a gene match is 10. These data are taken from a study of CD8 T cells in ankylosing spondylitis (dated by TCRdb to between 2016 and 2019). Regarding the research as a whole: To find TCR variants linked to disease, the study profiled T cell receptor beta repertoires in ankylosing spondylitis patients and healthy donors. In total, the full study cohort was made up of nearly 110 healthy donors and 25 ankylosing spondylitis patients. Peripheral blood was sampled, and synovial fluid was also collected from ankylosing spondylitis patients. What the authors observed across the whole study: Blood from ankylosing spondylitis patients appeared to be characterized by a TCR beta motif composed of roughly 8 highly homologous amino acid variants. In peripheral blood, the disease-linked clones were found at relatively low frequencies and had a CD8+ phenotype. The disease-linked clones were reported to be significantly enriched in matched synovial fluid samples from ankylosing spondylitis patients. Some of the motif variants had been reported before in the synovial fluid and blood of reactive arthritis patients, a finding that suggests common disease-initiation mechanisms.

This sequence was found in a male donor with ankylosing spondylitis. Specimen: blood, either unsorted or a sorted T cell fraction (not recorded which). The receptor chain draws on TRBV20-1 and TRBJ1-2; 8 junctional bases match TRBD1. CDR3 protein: CSARDQTDRAGYGYTF. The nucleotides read TGCAGTGCTAGAGATCAAACGGACAGGGCGGGCTATGGCTACACCTTC.